These T cell receptor beta chains were read from a single sample in a study of cytomegalovirus exposure and HLA in healthy donors. Only in-frame clones appear in the TCRdb table, and some are missing; sequencing was by immunoSEQ multiplex PCR. The data contain about 190,000 clones, about 89% of them seen just once; the ten biggest clones take up over 1%. The specimen sequenced was PBMCs. The source is a man younger than 45 in good health and CMV-seronegative. Both conserved end residues are part of each CDR3. D genes are given only for firm matches.

TRBV6-6,TRBJ2-7,NA,TGTGCCAGCAGCCTACTCGGGTACGAGCAGTACTTC,CASSLLGYEQYF
TRBV7-9,TRBJ1-2,NA,TGTTCCAGCAGCTCCCCGACAGCTCTTAACTATGGCTACACCTTC,CSSSSPTALNYGYTF
TRBV10-3,TRBJ2-7,TRBD1,TGTGCCATCAGAGGGACAGGGGGTGACTACGAGCAGTACTTC,CAIRGTGGDYEQYF
TRBV28,TRBJ2-2,TRBD1,TGTGCCAGCAGAGGACAGGGGCTCACCGGGGAGCTGTTTTTT,CASRGQGLTGELFF
TRBV7-9,TRBJ1-1,NA,TGTTCCAGCAGCCCAGCACTAGTGCAGGTCGACACTGAAGCTTTCTTT,CSSSPALVQVDTEAFF
TRBV6-5,TRBJ1-2,NA,TGTGCCAGCAGTTACGGCACCTATGGCTACACCTTC,CASSYGTYGYTF
TRBV6-5,TRBJ1-2,TRBD1,TGTGCCAGCAGGGCAGGGGGTAATTCGAATGGCTACACCTTC,CASRAGGNSNGYTF
TRBV19,TRBJ2-7,TRBD1,TGTGCCAGTAGTGGCGGACAGGGTCCCTACGAGCAGTACTTC,CASSGGQGPYEQYF
TRBV5-1,TRBJ1-5,NA,TGCGCCAGCAGCACGTCCCCGGGGCAGCCCCAGCATTTT,CASSTSPGQPQHF
TRBV30,TRBJ2-1,TRBD1,TGTGCCTGGAGTGCGGACAGGGGTATGGTGCAGTTCTTC,CAWSADRGMVQFF
TRBV7-8,TRBJ1-3,TRBD1,TGTGCCAGCAGCTTAGGGGGACAGGTCTCTGGAAACACCATATATTTT,CASSLGGQVSGNTIYF
TRBV6-6,TRBJ1-6,NA,TGTGCCAGCAGAGCCACTGACAGGATTCGATCACCCCTCCACTTT,CASRATDRIRSPLHF
TRBV18,TRBJ2-2,NA,TGTGCCATCCGGGACTCCACGAACACCGGGGAGCTGTTTTTT,CAIRDSTNTGELFF
TRBV5-1,TRBJ2-5,NA,TGCGCCAGCAGCTTGGCAGGGGCCCAAGAGACCCAGTACTTC,CASSLAGAQETQYF
TRBV18,TRBJ2-1,NA,TGTGCCAGCTCACTCGAGGAAGGGCCAGTCGGGGATGAGCAGTTCTTC,CASSLEEGPVGDEQFF
TRBV14,TRBJ1-2,TRBD1,TGTGCCAGCGCTGGACAGGGGTTCGAAGGCTACACCTTC,CASAGQGFEGYTF
TRBV11-2,TRBJ2-1,TRBD2,TGTGCCAGCAGCTTATTCCTAGCGGGAGGCCCACGGAATGAGCAGTTCTTC,CASSLFLAGGPRNEQFF